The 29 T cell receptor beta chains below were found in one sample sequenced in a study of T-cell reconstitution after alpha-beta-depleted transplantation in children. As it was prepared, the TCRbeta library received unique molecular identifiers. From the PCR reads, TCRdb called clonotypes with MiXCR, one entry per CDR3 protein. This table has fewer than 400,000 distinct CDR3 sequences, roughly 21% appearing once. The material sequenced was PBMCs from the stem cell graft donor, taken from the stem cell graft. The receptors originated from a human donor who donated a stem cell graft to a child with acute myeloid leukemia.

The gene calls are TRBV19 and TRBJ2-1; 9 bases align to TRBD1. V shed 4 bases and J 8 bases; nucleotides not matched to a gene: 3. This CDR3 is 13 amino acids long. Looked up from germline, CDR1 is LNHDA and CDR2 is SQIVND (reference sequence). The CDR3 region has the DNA TGTGCCAGTAGTAACCGGGACAGGGATGAGCAGTTCTTC. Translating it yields CASSNRDRDEQFF. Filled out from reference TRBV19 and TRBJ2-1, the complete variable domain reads DGGITQSPKYLFRKEGQNVTLSCEQNLNHDAMYWYRQDPGQGLRLIYYSQIVNDFQKGDIAEGYSVSREKKESFPLTVTSAQKNPTAFYLCASSNRDRDEQFFGPGTRLTVL.

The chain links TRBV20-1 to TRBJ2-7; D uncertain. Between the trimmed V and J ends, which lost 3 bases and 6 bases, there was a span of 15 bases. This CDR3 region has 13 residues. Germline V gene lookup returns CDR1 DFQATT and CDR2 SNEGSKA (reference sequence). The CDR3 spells CSASHWGWGEQYF. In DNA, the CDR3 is TGCAGTGCTAGCCACTGGGGATGGGGCGAGCAGTACTTC.

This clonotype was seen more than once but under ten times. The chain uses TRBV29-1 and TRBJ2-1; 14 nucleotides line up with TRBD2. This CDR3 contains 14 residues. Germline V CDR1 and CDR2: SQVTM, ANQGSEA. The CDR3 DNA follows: TGCAGTGGTTCGGGACTAGCGGGAGACAATGAGCAGTTCTTC. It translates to CSGSGLAGDNEQFF.

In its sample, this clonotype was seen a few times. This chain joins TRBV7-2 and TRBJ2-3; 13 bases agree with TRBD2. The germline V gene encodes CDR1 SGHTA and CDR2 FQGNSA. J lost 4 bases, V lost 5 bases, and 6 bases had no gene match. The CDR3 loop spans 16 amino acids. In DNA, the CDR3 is TGTGCCAGCAGCCCCCGAGGACTAGCGGGAGCAGATACGCAGTATTTT. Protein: CASSPRGLAGADTQYF. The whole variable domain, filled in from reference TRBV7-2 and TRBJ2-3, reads GAGVSQSPSNKVTEKGKDVELRCDPISGHTALYWYRQSLGQGLEFLIYFQGNSAPDKSGLPSDRFSAERTGGSVSTLTIQRTQQEDSAVYLCASSPRGLAGADTQYFGPGTRLTVL.

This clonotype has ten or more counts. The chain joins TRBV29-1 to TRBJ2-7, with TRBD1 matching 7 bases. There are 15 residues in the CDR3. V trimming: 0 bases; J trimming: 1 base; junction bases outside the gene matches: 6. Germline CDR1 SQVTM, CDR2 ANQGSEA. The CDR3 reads CSVEDGTANSYEQYF. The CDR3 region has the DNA TGCAGCGTTGAAGATGGGACAGCTAATTCCTACGAGCAGTACTTC.

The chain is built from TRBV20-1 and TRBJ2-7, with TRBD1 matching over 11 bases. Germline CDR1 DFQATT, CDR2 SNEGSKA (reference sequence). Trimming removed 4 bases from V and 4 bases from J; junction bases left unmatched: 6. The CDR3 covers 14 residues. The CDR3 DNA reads TGCAGTGCTACGAGGACAGGGGGCGCGTACGAGCAGTACTTC. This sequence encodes CSATRTGGAYEQYF.

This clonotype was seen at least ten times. The CDR3 bases are TGCGCCAGCAGCCAGGGGTCGGGCTCCTACGAGCAGTACTTC. Amino acid sequence: CASSQGSGSYEQYF. The chain links TRBV4-1 to TRBJ2-7; no clear D. Trimming pared 3 bases from V and 0 bases from J, leaving 9 bases between. The V gene's germline CDR1 is MGHRA and CDR2 YSYEKL. This CDR3 has 14 amino acids.

As DNA, the CDR3 is TGCGCCAGCAGCTCGGGCAGTGGTGGCCAGCGTTATGGCTACACCTTC. This gives the protein CASSSGSGGQRYGYTF. This chain links TRBV5-1 with TRBJ1-2, with D unclear. The V end lost 3 bases, the J end lost 5 bases, and 20 bases lay between the germline ends. The germline V gene has CDR1 SGHRS and CDR2 YFSETQ. This CDR3 has 16 amino acids.

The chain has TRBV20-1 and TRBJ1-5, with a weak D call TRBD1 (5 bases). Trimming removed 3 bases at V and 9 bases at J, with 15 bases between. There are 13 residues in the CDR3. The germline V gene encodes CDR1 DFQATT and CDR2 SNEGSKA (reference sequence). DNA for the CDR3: TGCAGTGCTAGTCCCACAGGCCCGGGGCCCCAGCATTTT. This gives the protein CSASPTGPGPQHF.

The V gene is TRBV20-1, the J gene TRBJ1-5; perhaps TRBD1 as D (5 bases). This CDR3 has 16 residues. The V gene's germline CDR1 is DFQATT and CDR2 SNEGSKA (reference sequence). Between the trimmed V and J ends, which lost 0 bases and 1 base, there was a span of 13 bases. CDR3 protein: CSARDSGRSSNQPQHF. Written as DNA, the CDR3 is TGCAGTGCTAGAGATTCAGGGAGGTCCAGCAATCAGCCCCAGCATTTT.

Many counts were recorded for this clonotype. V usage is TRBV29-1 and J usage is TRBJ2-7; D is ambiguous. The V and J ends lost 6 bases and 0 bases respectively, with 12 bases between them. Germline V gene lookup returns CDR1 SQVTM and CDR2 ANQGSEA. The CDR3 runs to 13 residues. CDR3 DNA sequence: TGCAGCGTCCTAAAAGGAAGCTCCTACGAGCAGTACTTC. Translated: CSVLKGSSYEQYF.

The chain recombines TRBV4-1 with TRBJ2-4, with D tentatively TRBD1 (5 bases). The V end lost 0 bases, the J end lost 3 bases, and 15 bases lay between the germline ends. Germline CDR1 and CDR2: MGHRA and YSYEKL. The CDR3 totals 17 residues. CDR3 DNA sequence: TGCGCCAGCAGCCAAGATTATAGGGGAAATGGCAAAAACATTCAGTACTTC. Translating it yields CASSQDYRGNGKNIQYF.

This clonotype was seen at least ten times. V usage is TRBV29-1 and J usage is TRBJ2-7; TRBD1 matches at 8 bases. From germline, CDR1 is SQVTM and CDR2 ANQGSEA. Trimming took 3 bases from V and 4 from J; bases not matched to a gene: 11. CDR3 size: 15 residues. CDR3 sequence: CSVDGGTGLVYEQYF. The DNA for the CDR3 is TGCAGCGTTGATGGGGGGACAGGCCTTGTTTACGAGCAGTACTTC.

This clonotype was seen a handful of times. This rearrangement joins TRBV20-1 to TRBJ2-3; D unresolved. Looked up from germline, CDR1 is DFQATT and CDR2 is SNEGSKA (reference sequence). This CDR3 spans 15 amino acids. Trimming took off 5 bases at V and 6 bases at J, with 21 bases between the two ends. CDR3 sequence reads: CSADASRDPSDTQYF. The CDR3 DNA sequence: TGCAGTGCTGACGCATCGCGCGACCCGTCCGATACGCAGTATTTT.

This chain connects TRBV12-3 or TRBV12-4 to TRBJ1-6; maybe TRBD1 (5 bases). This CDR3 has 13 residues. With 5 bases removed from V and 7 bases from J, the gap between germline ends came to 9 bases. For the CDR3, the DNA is TGTGCCAGCAGTCCGGGGGGGAATTCACCCCTCCACTTT. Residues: CASSPGGNSPLHF.

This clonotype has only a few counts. In DNA form, the CDR3 reads TGTGCCAGCAGTTTAGCTAGCGGGAATGGCGAGCAGTACTTC. As protein: CASSLASGNGEQYF. This chain connects TRBV12-3 or TRBV12-4 to TRBJ2-7; 8 nucleotides line up with TRBD2. This CDR3 comprises 14 residues. The trim removed 0 bases at V and 6 bases at J, leaving 4 bases unmatched.

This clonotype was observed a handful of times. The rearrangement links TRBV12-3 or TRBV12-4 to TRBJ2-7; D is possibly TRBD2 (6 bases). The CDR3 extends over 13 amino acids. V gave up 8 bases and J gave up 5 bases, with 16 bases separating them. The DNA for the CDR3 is TGTGCCAGCTCCACGGGAGCGTTTCACGAGCAGTACTTC. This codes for CASSTGAFHEQYF.

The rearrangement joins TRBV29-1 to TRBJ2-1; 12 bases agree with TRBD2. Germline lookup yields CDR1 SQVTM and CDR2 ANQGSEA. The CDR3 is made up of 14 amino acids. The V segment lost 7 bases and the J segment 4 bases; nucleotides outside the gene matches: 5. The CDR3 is CSAMTSGRYNEQFF. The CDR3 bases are TGCAGCGCCATGACTAGCGGGAGATACAATGAGCAGTTCTTC.

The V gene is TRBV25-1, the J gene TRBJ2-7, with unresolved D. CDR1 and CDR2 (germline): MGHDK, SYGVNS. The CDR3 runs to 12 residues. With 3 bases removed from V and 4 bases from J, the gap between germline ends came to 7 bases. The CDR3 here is CASSEGNYEQYF. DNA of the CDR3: TGTGCCAGCAGTGAGGGGAATTACGAGCAGTACTTC.

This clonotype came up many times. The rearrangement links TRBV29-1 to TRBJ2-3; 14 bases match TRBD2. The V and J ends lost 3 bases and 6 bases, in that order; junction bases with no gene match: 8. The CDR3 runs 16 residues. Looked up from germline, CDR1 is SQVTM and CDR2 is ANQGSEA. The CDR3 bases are TGCAGCGTTGAGTCCCGACTAGCGGGAGGGCCCGATACGCAGTATTTT. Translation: CSVESRLAGGPDTQYF.

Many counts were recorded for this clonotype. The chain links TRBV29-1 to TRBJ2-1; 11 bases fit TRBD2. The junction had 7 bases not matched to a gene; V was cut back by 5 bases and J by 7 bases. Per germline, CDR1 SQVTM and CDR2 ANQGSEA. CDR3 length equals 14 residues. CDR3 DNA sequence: TGCAGCGTTTACTTAGCGGGAGGGCTAAATGAGCAGTTCTTC. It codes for CSVYLAGGLNEQFF.

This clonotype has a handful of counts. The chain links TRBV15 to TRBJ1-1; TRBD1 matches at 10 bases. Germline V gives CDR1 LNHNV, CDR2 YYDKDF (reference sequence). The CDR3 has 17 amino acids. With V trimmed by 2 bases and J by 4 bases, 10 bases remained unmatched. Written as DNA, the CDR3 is TGTGCCACCAGCAGACACGACAGGGGGCCTCCGAGCACTGAAGCTTTCTTT. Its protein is CATSRHDRGPPSTEAFF.

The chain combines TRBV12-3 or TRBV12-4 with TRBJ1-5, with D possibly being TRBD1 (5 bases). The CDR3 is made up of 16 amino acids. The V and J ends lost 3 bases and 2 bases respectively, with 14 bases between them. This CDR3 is CASSLGRGPGNQPQHF. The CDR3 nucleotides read TGTGCCAGCAGTTTGGGTAGGGGTCCGGGCAATCAGCCCCAGCATTTT.

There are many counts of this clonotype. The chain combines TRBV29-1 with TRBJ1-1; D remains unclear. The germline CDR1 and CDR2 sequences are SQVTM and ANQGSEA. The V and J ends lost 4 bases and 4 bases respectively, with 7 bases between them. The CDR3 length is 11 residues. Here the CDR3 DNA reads TGCAGCGTTGTGTTTCCCACTGAAGCTTTCTTT. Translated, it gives CSVVFPTEAFF.

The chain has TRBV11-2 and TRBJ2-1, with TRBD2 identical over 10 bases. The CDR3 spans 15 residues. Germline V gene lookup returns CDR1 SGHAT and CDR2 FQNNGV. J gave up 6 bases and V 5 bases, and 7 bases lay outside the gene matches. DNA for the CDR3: TGTGCCAGCAGCGAGGTACTAGCGGGGAGCAATGAGCAGTTCTTC. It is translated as CASSEVLAGSNEQFF.

The CDR3 DNA is TGCGCCAGCAGCCAGGGACCCCAAAGCTCCTACGAGCAGTACTTC. Encoded protein: CASSQGPQSSYEQYF. The gene calls are TRBV4-1 and TRBJ2-7; possibly TRBD1 or TRBD2 for D (5 bases each). Per the germline V gene, CDR1 is MGHRA and CDR2 is YSYEKL. Trimming took off 3 bases at V and 0 bases at J, with 12 bases between the two ends. The CDR3 is 15 residues long.

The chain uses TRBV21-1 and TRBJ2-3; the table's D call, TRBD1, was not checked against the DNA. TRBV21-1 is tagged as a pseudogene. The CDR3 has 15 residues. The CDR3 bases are TGTGCCAGCAGTCCAGGGTTATCCCCTACAGATACGCAGTATTTT. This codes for CASSPGLSPTDTQYF.

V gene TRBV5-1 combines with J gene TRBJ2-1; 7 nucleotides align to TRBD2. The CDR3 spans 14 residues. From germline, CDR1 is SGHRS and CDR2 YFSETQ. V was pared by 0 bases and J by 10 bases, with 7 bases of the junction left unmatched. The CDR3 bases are TGCGCCAGCAGCTTGGGAGGTGAGACTAGCGAGCAGTTCTTC. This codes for CASSLGGETSEQFF. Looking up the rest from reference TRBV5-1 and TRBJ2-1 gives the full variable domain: KAGVTQTPRYLIKTRGQQVTLSCSPISGHRSVSWYQQTPGQGLQFLFEYFSETQRNKGNFPGRFSGRQFSNSRSEMNVSTLELGDSALYLCASSLGGETSEQFFGPGTRLTVL.

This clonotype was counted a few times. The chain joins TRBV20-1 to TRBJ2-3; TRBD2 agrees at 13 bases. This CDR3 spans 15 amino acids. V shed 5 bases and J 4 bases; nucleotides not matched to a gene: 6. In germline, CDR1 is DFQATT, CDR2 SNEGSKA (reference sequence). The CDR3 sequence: CSAPRLAGGSDTQYF. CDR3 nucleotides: TGCAGTGCTCCGAGACTAGCGGGAGGCTCAGATACGCAGTATTTT.